Listed here are 27 T cell receptor beta chains from one sample, sequenced in a study of CD8+ T cells in alopecia areata. Following RNA extraction, reverse transcription yielded cDNA that acted as the sequencing template. Sequenced by immunoSEQ multiplex PCR; TCRdb stores in-frame clones only, minus some. The sample shows about 100,000 clones, 60% of them seen only once. Treatment defined: oral pan-JAK inhibitor, 5-10 mg twice daily. The sample here was CD8+ T cells sorted from blood, taken at approximately week 60, from a patient treated with tofacitinib. The receptors originated from a human donor with alopecia areata.

This chain connects TRBV29-1 to TRBJ1-2, with 8 bases aligning to TRBD1. V shed 6 bases, J shed 0 bases, and the junction held 9 bases outside the gene matches. Per germline, CDR1 SQVTM and CDR2 ANQGSEA. CDR3 size: 15 residues. CDR3 in DNA: TGCAGCGTCTATGGACAGGGAACTACTAACTATGGCTACACCTTC. Translating it yields CSVYGQGTTNYGYTF.

This clone showed up many times. The rearrangement uses TRBV6-6 and TRBJ1-3; no firm D call. With 5 bases removed from V and 5 bases from J, the gap between germline ends came to 7 bases. This CDR3 comprises 12 residues. Germline assignment: CDR1 MNHNY and CDR2 SVGAGI (reference sequence). The CDR3, as DNA: TGTGCCAGCAGTCGACCAAGAAACACCATATATTTT. Its protein product is CASSRPRNTIYF.

This chain joins TRBV7-6 and TRBJ2-1, with D unclear. CDR1 and CDR2 (germline): SGHVS, FNYEAQ. Trimming took off 4 bases at V and 6 bases at J, with 10 bases between the two ends. The length of the CDR3 is 13 residues. This CDR3 reads CASSWRKGNEQFF. CDR3 bases: TGTGCCAGCAGCTGGCGGAAGGGCAATGAGCAGTTCTTC.

The gene calls are TRBV7-6 and TRBJ1-1; 8 positions match TRBD1. Germline V gene data show CDR1 as SGHVS and CDR2 as FNYEAQ. The J segment lost 11 bases and the V segment lost 1 base, leaving 6 bases of the junction unmatched. The CDR3 is 13 amino acids. CDR3 sequence (DNA): TGTGCCAGCAGCTTAGGGCCGGACAGGGCCGCTTTCTTT. Amino acid sequence: CASSLGPDRAAFF.

The chain uses TRBV14 and TRBJ2-1, with D unclear. CDR3 size: 14 residues. Trimming removed 6 bases at V and 4 bases at J, with 13 bases between. The germline V gene has CDR1 SGHDN and CDR2 FVKESK. CDR3 in DNA: TGTGCCAGCAGTCCGGAGAGGTTTTACAATGAGCAGTTCTTC. It yields the protein CASSPERFYNEQFF.

CDR3 in DNA: TGTGCCAGTAGTATAGGTGGAGGGAGGAACACTGAAGCTTTCTTT. Translation: CASSIGGGRNTEAFF. The chain joins TRBV19 to TRBJ1-1; D not resolved. The ends were cut back, 1 base at V and 1 base at J, with 10 bases in the middle. Germline values: CDR1 LNHDA, CDR2 SQIVND (reference sequence). The CDR3 is 15 residues long.

The V gene is TRBV19, the J gene TRBJ1-1; tentative D call: TRBD1 (5 bases). V lost 7 bases and J lost 6, with 15 bases in between. CDR1 and CDR2 from the germline V gene are LNHDA and SQIVND (reference sequence). This CDR3 has 13 residues. CDR3 loop: CASTEGEYAEAFF. Written as DNA, the CDR3 is TGTGCCAGTACGGAAGGGGAGTACGCTGAAGCTTTCTTT.

V is TRBV27 and J is TRBJ2-2; D possibly corresponds to TRBD1 (6 bases). This CDR3 comprises 14 residues. Germline CDR1 is MNHEY and CDR2 is SMNVEV (reference sequence). V was pared by 3 bases and J by 4 bases, with 9 bases between. CDR3 in DNA: TGTGCCAGCAGTTTTCAGGGGACCACCGGGGAGCTGTTTTTT. Residues: CASSFQGTTGELFF.

The table lists this clone with a few counts. The chain has TRBV30 and TRBJ2-7; 11 bases line up with TRBD1. There are 14 residues in the CDR3. Unmatched junction bases numbered 5, after V lost 4 bases and J lost 3 bases. Germline lookup yields CDR1 GTSNPN and CDR2 SVGIG (reference sequence). CDR3 DNA: TGTGCCTGGACGGCCGGGACAGGGGGCTACGAGCAGTACTTC. Its protein product is CAWTAGTGGYEQYF.

This clone showed up just a few times. This chain uses TRBV19 with TRBJ2-1; D is unresolved. Trimming left V 9 bases short and J 4 bases short, with 10 bases between. CDR1 and CDR2 (germline): LNHDA, SQIVND (reference sequence). This CDR3 comprises 12 residues. This chain's CDR3 is CASRGVYNEQFF. CDR3 DNA: TGTGCCAGCCGAGGAGTTTACAATGAGCAGTTCTTC.

V gene TRBV6-5 combines with J gene TRBJ2-5, with 9 bases identical to TRBD1. Germline CDR1 is MNHEY and CDR2 is SVGAGI. The CDR3 length is 15 residues. The trim removed 6 bases at V and 5 bases at J, leaving 10 bases unmatched. In nucleotides, the CDR3 is TGTGCCAGCAGACCCACAGGGGGCTCTGCCGAGACCCAGTACTTC. Translating gives CASRPTGGSAETQYF.

The chain uses TRBV7-9 and TRBJ2-1; no clear D. CDR1 and CDR2 (germline): SEHNR, FQNEAQ (reference sequence). CDR3 length: 12 amino acids. V shed 5 bases and J shed 6 bases, with 8 bases lying between them. The CDR3 coding sequence is TGTGCCAGCAGCCCTACTGCCAATGAGCAGTTCTTC. The encoded protein is CASSPTANEQFF.

The V call is TRBV29-1, the J call TRBJ2-1; 8 positions match TRBD1. The CDR3 loop spans 13 amino acids. V trimming: 3 bases; J trimming: 7 bases; junction bases outside the gene matches: 5. Looked up from germline, CDR1 is SQVTM and CDR2 is ANQGSEA. The CDR3 spells CSVEDRVSNEQFF. The CDR3 DNA is TGCAGCGTTGAGGACAGGGTCTCGAATGAGCAGTTCTTC.

The V call is TRBV15, the J call TRBJ2-7; no clear D. Germline V gives CDR1 LNHNV, CDR2 YYDKDF (reference sequence). With 0 bases removed from V and 2 bases from J, the gap between germline ends came to 8 bases. The CDR3 runs to 14 residues. The CDR3 region has the DNA TGTGCCACCAGCAGAGATCGGCACACCTACGAGCAGTACTTC. This sequence encodes CATSRDRHTYEQYF.

The V call is TRBV15, the J call TRBJ1-6, with 8 bases fitting TRBD1. CDR1 is LNHNV and CDR2 is YYDKDF in the germline V gene (reference sequence). The CDR3 spans 14 residues. V was clipped by 5 bases and J by 7 bases; unmatched bases: 4. In nucleotides, the CDR3 is TGTGCCACCAGCCGGACAGGGACGAATTCACCCCTCCACTTT. This translates into CATSRTGTNSPLHF.

The CDR3 here is CASTLERDRGTYEQYF. For the CDR3, the DNA is TGTGCCAGCACCTTAGAGAGGGACAGGGGTACCTACGAGCAGTACTTC. The V and J genes are TRBV9 and TRBJ2-7; 10 nucleotides align to TRBD1. Looked up from germline, CDR1 is SGDLS and CDR2 is YYNGEE. V shed 6 bases and J 2 bases; nucleotides not matched to a gene: 11. This CDR3 spans 16 amino acids.

The gene calls are TRBV15 and TRBJ1-2; 7 bases map to TRBD1. Losses at the gene ends were 3 bases for V and 3 bases for J; bases not matched to a gene: 7. Germline CDR1 is LNHNV and CDR2 is YYDKDF (reference sequence). The CDR3 loop spans 15 amino acids. CDR3: CATSSLRQGDYGYTF. Here the CDR3 DNA reads TGTGCCACCAGCAGCCTCCGACAGGGCGACTATGGCTACACCTTC.

The V gene is TRBV9, the J gene TRBJ2-7, with a possible D match to TRBD1 (5 bases). The CDR3 is 14 residues long. The ends were cut back, 4 bases at V and 0 bases at J, with 11 bases in the middle. The germline CDR1 and CDR2 sequences are SGDLS and YYNGEE. CDR3 sequence (DNA): TGTGCCAGCAGCCCCGACAGTAGCTCCTACGAGCAGTACTTC. Translating gives CASSPDSSSYEQYF.

The chain recombines TRBV9 with TRBJ2-7; 11 bases are shared with TRBD1. Germline-derived CDR1 and CDR2 are SGDLS and YYNGEE. This CDR3 spans 15 amino acids. V was clipped by 0 bases and J by 3 bases; unmatched bases: 2. The CDR3 loop reads CASSVGGQGVYEQYF. The CDR3, as DNA: TGTGCCAGCAGCGTAGGGGGACAGGGGGTCTACGAGCAGTACTTC.

The genes are TRBV7-9 and TRBJ2-3, with 14 bases that match TRBD2. Germline-derived CDR1 and CDR2 are SEHNR and FQNEAQ (reference sequence). CDR3 length: 18 residues. Trimming took 5 bases from V and 2 from J; bases not matched to a gene: 9. The CDR3 region is CASSTGTSGGPFTDTQYF. In DNA, the CDR3 is TGTGCCAGCAGCACCGGGACTAGCGGGGGACCCTTCACAGATACGCAGTATTTT.

The chain carries TRBV7-9 and TRBJ1-6; 7 bases match TRBD1. The trim removed 3 bases at V and 7 bases at J, leaving 3 bases unmatched. CDR1 and CDR2 from the germline V gene are SEHNR and FQNEAQ (reference sequence). The CDR3 is 14 amino acids. For the CDR3, the DNA is TGTGCCAGCAGCTTCCGGGACAGCAATTCACCCCTCCACTTT. Protein product: CASSFRDSNSPLHF.

V usage is TRBV27 and J usage is TRBJ2-3; 7 bases align to TRBD2. This CDR3 comprises 16 residues. The germline V gene encodes CDR1 MNHEY and CDR2 SMNVEV (reference sequence). Unmatched junction bases numbered 14, after V lost 5 bases and J lost 6 bases. The CDR3 reads CASSRLGGGGVDTQYF. The CDR3 DNA sequence: TGTGCCAGCAGTCGTCTCGGCGGGGGAGGTGTGGATACGCAGTATTTT.

The gene calls are TRBV5-1 and TRBJ2-2; TRBD2 aligns across 11 bases. V trimming: 3 bases; J trimming: 1 base; junction bases outside the gene matches: 2. Germline CDR1 SGHRS, CDR2 YFSETQ. This CDR3 has 16 amino acids. The CDR3 coding sequence is TGCGCCAGCAGCTCTCTAGCGGGGGGGAACACCGGGGAGCTGTTTTTT. Translating it yields CASSSLAGGNTGELFF.

V gene TRBV30 combines with J gene TRBJ1-2; D uncertain. Germline loops: CDR1 GTSNPN, CDR2 SVGIG (reference sequence). The CDR3 covers 12 residues. Deletions cut 5 bases from V and 5 bases from J, with 12 bases between. The CDR3 DNA follows: TGTGCCTGGTCAGAGCCCGGATATGGCTACACCTTC. Translating it yields CAWSEPGYGYTF.

This clone was found a few times. The rearrangement uses TRBV10-3 and TRBJ2-1, with D possibly matching TRBD1 (6 bases). The CDR3 has 16 residues. Germline loops: CDR1 ENHRY, CDR2 SYGVKD. V was cut by 5 bases and J by 0 bases, with 14 bases left in between. The CDR3 bases are TGTGCCATCAGTCAAGGACAGTACAGCTCCTACAATGAGCAGTTCTTC. It translates to CAISQGQYSSYNEQFF.

The chain recombines TRBV7-9 with TRBJ2-2; D is unresolved. The CDR3 consists of 13 residues. Germline-derived CDR1 and CDR2 are SEHNR and FQNEAQ (reference sequence). The CDR3 here is CDTRNANTGELFF. The CDR3 bases are TGTGACACCAGGAATGCGAACACCGGGGAGCTGTTTTTT.

The chain joins TRBV10-3 to TRBJ2-6; TRBD1 aligns across 9 bases. The CDR3 contains 19 residues. V gave up 5 bases and J gave up 0 bases; unmatched junction bases: 11. Germline values: CDR1 ENHRY, CDR2 SYGVKD. The CDR3 loop is CAISNTGGRQDSGANVLTF. CDR3 DNA sequence: TGTGCCATCAGTAACACAGGGGGCAGGCAAGACTCTGGGGCCAACGTCCTGACTTTC.